This section outlines one T cell receptor (beta chain) sequence together with its context. Its antigen remains unknown. With 3 bases clipped from V and 3 bases from J, the junction kept 13 bases outside the gene matches. The CDR3 sequence is 18 residues long. The data are from a study of response to subunit inactivated influenza vaccine. Study conclusions and caveats: Authors suggested that a seasonal influenza vaccination recruits few new T cells each time.

A single record per CDR3 protein comes from TCRdb applying MiXCR to the RT-PCR reads. This sample yields 250,000 to 350,000 distinct CDR3 sequences, of which roughly 22% are seen a single time; 10% belongs to the top ten. Source: PBMCs from blood, taken approximately 20 months after vaccination. J is TRBJ2-3 and V is TRBV12-3 or TRBV12-4, with 9 nucleotides matching TRBD1. The clonotype originates from a man between 50 and 69 years old who received an inactivated influenza vaccine. The CDR3: CASSFSIQTGGVTDTQYF. The CDR3 coding sequence is TGTGCCAGCAGTTTCTCCATCCAGACAGGGGGAGTGACAGATACGCAGTATTTT.